The clone carrying this T cell receptor (beta chain) was counted once. Antigen specificity is unknown. The entry originates in a study of brain T cells in children with intractable seizures. Whole-study results and caveats: Clones missing pre-surgery may reflect undersampling of that blood sample. Patients' HCMV serostatus was unknown; virus specificity rests on CDR3 similarity alone.

The sequenced cases were selected for having the highest brain T cell transcript signatures. Pre-surgery treatment included at least one anti-epileptic drug. Here immunoSEQ multiplex PCR was the method, and the copy in TCRdb shows in-frame clones only, minus some. The data show about 76,000 clones, with 85% to 95% seen just once and more than 1.5% held by the top ten. The sample consisted of peripheral blood, taken at surgery. The receptor was isolated from a boy less than two years old with tuberous sclerosis and intractable seizures.

The CDR3 sequence is CASSSPSGGGSYEQYF. Written as DNA, the CDR3 is TGTGCCAGCAGCTCCCCTTCGGGGGGGGGCTCCTACGAGCAGTACTTC. The gene calls are TRBV7-8 and TRBJ2-7, with 8 bases that match TRBD2. The ends lost 4 bases at V and 0 bases at J; junction bases unmatched: 8. Germline values: CDR1 SGHVS, CDR2 FQNEAQ. CDR3 length: 16 residues.